This T cell receptor beta chain comes out of a study of blood T cell repertoires in COVID-19. Overall study context: The United States, Italy and Spain supplied acute and convalescent COVID-19 samples. T cells, B-cell-depleted T cells, or PBMCs supplied cDNA or gDNA.

Assay: immunoSEQ multiplex PCR; the TCRdb copy retains only in-frame clones and omits some. The repertoire holds 98,000 or so clones, with 89% as singletons. Patients at the Seattle site were enrolled during active infection and followed longitudinally. The germline CDR1 and CDR2 sequences are MGHRA and YSYEKL. V lost 1 base and J lost 7; bases outside the gene matches: 18. CDR3 length: 19 residues. The sequencing sample was made of peripheral blood. The chain uses TRBV4-1 and TRBJ1-5, with TRBD1 matching 8 bases. The receptor's source is a man aged 55-75 years with COVID-19, enrolled during active disease. CDR3 region: CASSQGMAGLRGRRQPQHF. The CDR3 DNA reads TGCGCCAGCAGCCAAGGGATGGCGGGCCTCAGGGGGCGTAGACAGCCCCAGCATTTT.